This T cell receptor (beta chain) was sequenced in a study of glioma-infiltrating T cells (dated by TCRdb to 2016 to 2017). Context from the whole study: The low-grade gliomas were WHO grade II oligodendrogliomas or astrocytomas, while the glioblastomas were WHO grade IV tumors sampled at initial diagnosis rather than at recurrent diagnosis. Three low-grade glioma patients, under ten primary glioblastoma patients and three non-glioma patients contributing non-neoplastic brain tissue were included in the paired cohort. Each tissue-infiltrating repertoire was compared with the same patient's peripheral blood repertoire to measure divergence between tissue and blood T-cell populations. Glioma patients received dexamethasone for six or fewer days before surgery. The study sequenced TCR alpha- and beta-chain repertoires from glioma tissue, from non-neoplastic brain tissue and from matched peripheral blood mononuclear cells. For blood libraries, the target was roughly 4.5- to 10-fold sequencing coverage of 900,000 to 1,000,000 peripheral T cells. Study-wide findings and limitations: Very few CDR3 sequences were shared between tissue and blood, attributed to high CDR3 diversity and limited sampling. VJ-independent divergence between tissue and blood was found to be below expectation in non-neoplastic patients but above expectation in all gliomas, particularly low-grade gliomas. The group comparisons were based on small numbers of patients: three non-neoplastic, three low-grade glioma and roughly eight glioblastoma patients. Patients with low tissue-blood divergence were marked by a signature set of shared blood CDR3 motifs, and this signature set was depleted in highly divergent patients.

As encoded in the germline V gene, CDR1 is SGHTA while CDR2 is FQGNSA. The CDR3 spans 15 residues, from the cysteine through the phenylalanine. The kept DNA is CDR3 alone, 45 bases in frame from the first base. The iRepertoire nested amplicon-rescue multiplex PCR (arm-PCR) platform was used to amplify TCR alpha and beta CDR3 regions from RNA. For one-step reverse transcription and amplification, roughly 90-450 ng of tissue mRNA or PBMC total RNA was used as input. Following bead purification, Illumina adapters were added by a secondary multiplex PCR, and libraries between 200 and 400 bp were gel-purified. Demultiplexing relied on internal 6-nucleotide barcodes carried by the libraries. Sequencing of the libraries was done on an Illumina MiSeq using 2x220 or 2x250 nucleotide paired-end reads. Per the original workflow: Paired reads were merged using FLASH 1.2.11 and aligned with BWA-MEM to the GRCh37 human genome, and TRA and TRB reads were then extracted. V and J assignment used an IMGT-derived reference of cassette sequences and CDR3 motifs that included pseudogenes. Reads were translated in three frames, and productive CDR3s were defined as those with a C...FGXG motif and no stop codons. Unique combinations of V-J cassette pair and CDR3 amino acid sequence were defined as clonotypes. Reads were filtered by Hamming distance, with the threshold set by the sequence error rate of each sample in mapped regions. TCRdb trimmed public reads at Q25 via fastp, called clones via MiXCR and kept in-frame beta chains. Each CDR3 protein appears once, grouped with its most common genes and DNA. The V and J calls and clone size are TCRdb's, not the authors'. In all, the sample holds more than 300,000 distinct CDR3 sequences, and about two fifths of those were seen once. The top ten clones comprise 9.5% to 15% of the sample.

As to this clonotype: What this receptor recognizes is not known. Germline is not matched at one junction end, which may reflect a read error.

Immediately after resection, surgical brain or tumor specimens were cryofrozen in liquid nitrogen, and peripheral blood cells were collected at the same time. The receptor was derived from a human donor with low-grade glioma or glioblastoma, undergoing nonglioma brain surgery, or in good health (not recorded which). The chain employs TRBV7-2 and TRBJ2-7; the D gene remains uncertain. Sequenced material: glioma tissue, nonneoplastic brain tissue, or PBMCs (not recorded which). CDR3 region: CASSLEGPGSYEQCF. The sequence in DNA is TGTGCCAGCAGCTTAGAGGGTCCGGGTTCCTACGAGCAGTGCTTC. Reference TRBV7-2 and TRBJ2-7 genes cover what lies past the CDR3, so the full variable domain is GAGVSQSPSNKVTEKGKDVELRCDPISGHTALYWYRQSLGQGLEFLIYFQGNSAPDKSGLPSDRFSAERTGGSVSTLTIQRTQQEDSAVYLCASSLEGPGSYEQCFGPGTRLTVT.